The 29 T cell receptor beta chains listed next were all sequenced from one sample in a study of blood T cell repertoires in COVID-19 (dated by TCRdb to about 2020). Library prep was done by the immunoSEQ multiplex PCR assay. Not all clones reach the TCRdb copy of this immuneACCESS table, which keeps in-frame sequences only. Checked studies attribute under half of the gap to unresolved V genes and leave the rest unexplained. Recorded for this sample are around 110,000 clones; roughly 85% of them occurred a single time. Together, the top ten hold 3.5% to 5% of the sample. The source material was peripheral blood. The source is a man aged 35-49 years with acute or convalescent COVID-19.

This chain uses TRBV3-1 (or the pseudogene TRBV3-2) with TRBJ2-7, with 8 bases aligning to TRBD2. J was trimmed by 2 bases and V by 0 bases; bases with no gene match: 3. The germline gives CDR1 LGHDT, CDR2 YNNKEL (reference sequence). The CDR3 runs to 15 residues. This CDR3 is CASSQEERGPYEQYF. The CDR3 DNA reads TGTGCCAGCAGCCAAGAGGAGCGGGGGCCCTACGAGCAGTACTTC.

J is TRBJ2-5 and V is TRBV7-9; D may be TRBD1 (5 bases). CDR1 is SEHNR and CDR2 is FQNEAQ in the germline V gene (reference sequence). This CDR3 spans 15 amino acids. V gave up 5 bases and J gave up 6 bases, with 19 bases separating them. CDR3 amino acids: CASSPSGLGLQTQYF. The CDR3 DNA reads TGTGCCAGCAGCCCGTCAGGGTTGGGTTTGCAGACCCAGTACTTC.

CDR3 sequence: CANPRRRAREQYEQYF. DNA of the CDR3: TGTGCCAACCCCCGTCGGAGAGCACGGGAGCAATACGAGCAGTACTTC. The rearrangement links TRBV21-1 to TRBJ2-7; the table's TRBD2 call for D was not verified on the DNA. TRBV21-1 is a documented pseudogene. The CDR3 contains 16 residues.

The V and J genes are TRBV7-6 and TRBJ2-3; a weak D match, TRBD1 (6 bases). This CDR3 is 17 amino acids long. CDR1 and CDR2 from the germline V gene are SGHVS and FNYEAQ. Trimming left V 0 bases short and J 2 bases short, with 15 bases between. The CDR3 spells CASSLAASTGHTDTQYF. The DNA for the CDR3 is TGTGCCAGCAGCTTAGCGGCCAGTACAGGGCACACAGATACGCAGTATTTT.

V gene TRBV12-5 combines with J gene TRBJ1-1, with D possibly TRBD1 on 6 matching bases. CDR3 length: 14 amino acids. From germline, CDR1 is LGHNT and CDR2 FRNRAP. V was pared by 4 bases and J by 1 base, with 10 bases between. The CDR3 nucleotides read TGTGCTAGTGGTTCAGGGGCCACGAACACTGAAGCTTTCTTT. Its translation: CASGSGATNTEAFF. The whole variable domain, filled in from reference TRBV12-5 and TRBJ1-1, reads DARVTQTPRHKVTEMGQEVTMRCQPILGHNTVFWYRQTMMQGLELLAYFRNRAPLDDSGMPKDRFSAEMPDATLATLKIQPSEPRDSAVYFCASGSGATNTEAFFGQGTRLTVV.

This chain uses TRBV30 with TRBJ2-1; the match to TRBD1 covers 10 bases. The germline gives CDR1 GTSNPN, CDR2 SVGIG (reference sequence). J was trimmed by 5 bases and V by 2 bases; bases with no gene match: 9. There are 16 residues in the CDR3. This chain's CDR3 is CAWSSNRDRGNNEQFF. DNA of the CDR3: TGTGCCTGGAGTTCAAACCGGGACAGGGGTAACAATGAGCAGTTCTTC.

The table lists this clone with a few counts. The same CDR3 is also encoded by other DNA sequences in this sample. The gene calls are TRBV5-4 and TRBJ2-2; 12 nucleotides agree with TRBD2. The CDR3 contains 16 residues. The germline V gene encodes CDR1 SGHNT and CDR2 YYREEE (reference sequence). V lost 4 bases to trimming and J lost 5 bases; unmatched junction nucleotides: 6. CDR3 DNA: TGTGCCAGCAGCCTACTAGCGGGGGGTGGTACCGGGGAGCTGTTTTTT. The encoded protein is CASSLLAGGGTGELFF. Supplemented by reference TRBV5-4 and TRBJ2-2, the full variable domain reads ETGVTQSPTHLIKTRGQQVTLRCSSQSGHNTVSWYQQALGQGPQFIFQYYREEENGRGNFPPRFSGLQFPNYSSELNVNALELDDSALYLCASSLLAGGGTGELFFGEGSRLTVL.

The chain employs TRBV29-1 and TRBJ2-5; D is unresolved. The germline gives CDR1 SQVTM, CDR2 ANQGSEA. V gave up 0 bases and J gave up 2 bases, with 7 bases separating them. CDR3 length equals 13 residues. This CDR3 reads CSVEDQFQETQYF. Written as DNA, the CDR3 is TGCAGCGTTGAAGATCAATTTCAAGAGACCCAGTACTTC. The full variable domain, in which reference TRBV29-1 and TRBJ2-5 provide the parts outside the CDR3, is SAVISQKPSRDICQRGTSLTIQCQVDSQVTMMFWYRQQPGQSLTLIATANQGSEATYESGFVIDKFPISRPNLTFSTLTVSNMSPEDSSIYLCSVEDQFQETQYFGPGTRLLVL.

The chain has TRBV6-5 and TRBJ2-7; TRBD1 might be the D (6 bases). Germline V CDR1 and CDR2: MNHEY, SVGAGI. Trimming pared 6 bases from V and 0 bases from J, leaving 9 bases between. CDR3 length: 13 residues. CDR3 sequence reads: CASSSGDSYEQYF. DNA for the CDR3: TGTGCCAGCAGCTCAGGGGACTCCTACGAGCAGTACTTC.

The chain joins TRBV29-1 to TRBJ1-2; weak D call: TRBD1 (5 bases). The CDR3 loop spans 15 amino acids. The germline V and J ends were trimmed by 6 bases and 3 bases, with 20 bases remaining between them. Germline-derived CDR1 and CDR2 are SQVTM and ANQGSEA. The CDR3, as DNA: TGCAGCGTGGACGGGACGGAGGGTAAATACTATGGCTACACCTTC. It encodes CSVDGTEGKYYGYTF.

V usage is TRBV11-2 and J usage is TRBJ1-1, with 7 bases identical to TRBD1. CDR3 length: 15 amino acids. The junction had 9 bases not matched to a gene; V was cut back by 4 bases and J by 4 bases. CDR1 is SGHAT and CDR2 is FQNNGV in the germline V gene. In DNA, the CDR3 is TGTGCCAGCAGCTCCCATCAGGGGGGAGGCACTGAAGCTTTCTTT. This codes for CASSSHQGGGTEAFF.

This rearrangement joins TRBV10-2 to TRBJ2-7; 9 bases are a match to TRBD2. Germline V CDR1 and CDR2: WSHSY, SAAADI. After removal of 8 bases from V and 4 bases from J, the junction contained 3 bases not matched to a gene. CDR3 length: 12 residues. CDR3 nucleotide sequence: TGCGCCAGCCGTAGCGGGAGTTACGAGCAGTACTTC. Translating gives CASRSGSYEQYF.

The chain links TRBV12-3 or TRBV12-4 to TRBJ2-7; a possible D gene is TRBD2 (5 bases). The CDR3 is made up of 12 amino acids. Trimming took off 5 bases at V and 4 bases at J, with 9 bases between the two ends. The chain's CDR3 is CASSRTVYEQYF. CDR3 nucleotide sequence: TGTGCCAGCAGTCGGACTGTATACGAGCAGTACTTC.

The V and J genes are TRBV5-6 and TRBJ2-2; 8 bases line up with TRBD2. The germline gives CDR1 SGHDT, CDR2 YYEEEE. This CDR3 is built from 19 residues. Trimming took 1 base from V and 0 from J; bases not matched to a gene: 11. The CDR3: CASSLMAWVAGTNTGELFF. The CDR3 nucleotides are TGTGCCAGCAGCTTGATGGCCTGGGTAGCGGGGACGAACACCGGGGAGCTGTTTTTT.

V gene TRBV18 combines with J gene TRBJ2-7; D is perhaps TRBD2 (6 bases). The CDR3 is 15 residues long. Trimming took 3 bases from V and 3 from J, leaving 15 bases between them. Looked up from germline, CDR1 is KGHSH and CDR2 is LQKENI. Here the CDR3 reads CASSPDGGPNYEQYF. CDR3 DNA: TGTGCCAGCTCACCGGACGGGGGACCCAACTACGAGCAGTACTTC.

The chain uses TRBV18 and TRBJ1-3, with 7 bases that match TRBD1. This CDR3 region has 15 residues. Germline lookup yields CDR1 KGHSH and CDR2 LQKENI. Trimming removed 3 bases from V and 0 bases from J; junction bases left unmatched: 2. CDR3 loop: CASSPGQNSGNTIYF. CDR3 bases: TGTGCCAGCTCACCGGGACAGAACTCTGGAAACACCATATATTTT. Together with reference TRBV18 and TRBJ1-3, the CDR3 gives the full variable domain: NAGVMQNPRHLVRRRGQEARLRCSPMKGHSHVYWYRQLPEEGLKFMVYLQKENIIDESGMPKERFSAEFPKEGPSILRIQQVVRGDSAAYFCASSPGQNSGNTIYFGEGSWLTVV.

This chain uses TRBV19 with TRBJ2-2; possible D gene TRBD1, 6 bases. CDR1 is LNHDA, CDR2 SQIVND, per germline (reference sequence). Trimming shortened V by 4 bases and J by 4 bases, and 13 bases separated the two germline ends. The CDR3 has 15 residues. CDR3 coding DNA: TGTGCCAGTAGTACTCAACAGGGTAGCACCGGGGAGCTGTTTTTT. Amino acids: CASSTQQGSTGELFF.

V is TRBV24-1 and J is TRBJ2-1; 8 bases align to TRBD2. This CDR3 has 15 amino acids. Germline lookup yields CDR1 KGHDR and CDR2 SFDVKD. Unmatched junction bases numbered 6, after V lost 3 bases and J lost 6 bases. CDR3 residues: CATSDGLGRANEQFF. The CDR3 coding sequence is TGTGCCACCAGTGATGGGCTCGGGAGGGCCAATGAGCAGTTCTTC.

V is TRBV30 and J is TRBJ2-1, with 8 bases aligning to TRBD1. This CDR3 has 12 amino acids. Germline loops: CDR1 GTSNPN, CDR2 SVGIG (reference sequence). J was trimmed by 7 bases and V by 4 bases; bases with no gene match: 3. The CDR3: CAWITGGNEQFF. The CDR3 bases are TGTGCCTGGATTACAGGGGGAAATGAGCAGTTCTTC. Full variable domain (remainder filled in from reference TRBV30 and TRBJ2-1): SQTIHQWPATLVQPVGSPLSLECTVEGTSNPNLYWYRQAAGRGLQLLFYSVGIGQISSEVPQNLSASRPQDRQFILSSKKLLLSDSGFYLCAWITGGNEQFFGPGTRLTVL.

This chain joins TRBV7-2 and TRBJ2-2; TRBD2 might be the D (5 bases). The V end was cut by 3 bases, the J end by 1 base, with 12 bases between. This CDR3 has 16 residues. Germline loops: CDR1 SGHTA, CDR2 FQGNSA. The CDR3 DNA follows: TGTGCCAGCAGCTTGAGCGGACTCAGGAACACCGGGGAGCTGTTTTTT. It translates to CASSLSGLRNTGELFF.

This chain uses TRBV5-5 with TRBJ2-7, with D maybe TRBD2 (5 bases). This CDR3 contains 11 residues. Trimming pared 2 bases from V and 11 bases from J, leaving 11 bases between. Germline V lookup: CDR1 SGHKS, CDR2 YYEKEE (reference sequence). CDR3 sequence reads: CASSFRGQEYF. CDR3 bases: TGTGCCAGCAGCTTCCGGGGTCAGGAGTACTTC. The whole variable domain, filled in from reference TRBV5-5 and TRBJ2-7, reads DAGVTQSPTHLIKTRGQQVTLRCSPISGHKSVSWYQQVLGQGPQFIFQYYEKEERGRGNFPDRFSARQFPNYSSELNVNALLLGDSALYLCASSFRGQEYFGPGTRLTVT.

The gene calls are TRBV7-8 and TRBJ1-5; no clear D gene. Germline CDR1 and CDR2: SGHVS and FQNEAQ. Trimming took off 5 bases at V and 4 bases at J, with 9 bases between the two ends. The CDR3 contains 13 residues. The CDR3 here is CASSIGRNQPQHF. As DNA, the CDR3 is TGTGCCAGCAGCATAGGGAGGAATCAGCCCCAGCATTTT.

This clone was seen only once. The chain combines TRBV2 with TRBJ1-2, with D unclear. CDR1 is SNHLY and CDR2 is FYNNEI in the germline V gene. V lost 6 bases to trimming and J lost 0 bases, with 8 bases between them. The length of the CDR3 is 13 residues. The CDR3 loop is CASRTAPNYGYTF. CDR3 DNA sequence: TGTGCCAGCAGAACAGCTCCTAACTATGGCTACACCTTC.

This sequence joins TRBV6-5 and TRBJ2-1; weak D call: TRBD1 (6 bases). Per the germline V gene, CDR1 is MNHEY and CDR2 is SVGAGI. The CDR3 runs to 14 residues. V shed 6 bases and J shed 9 bases, with 18 bases lying between them. The CDR3 loop is CASSPRQVRSEQFF. The DNA for the CDR3 is TGTGCCAGCAGCCCACGACAGGTCAGGAGTGAGCAGTTCTTC.

J is TRBJ2-7 and V is TRBV3-1 (or the pseudogene TRBV3-2); TRBD1 is a possible D gene (5 bases). Per germline, CDR1 LGHDT and CDR2 YNNKEL (reference sequence). The germline V and J ends were trimmed by 0 bases and 3 bases, with 9 bases remaining between them. The CDR3 has 14 amino acids. In DNA, the CDR3 is TGTGCCAGCAGCCAAGAGACAGTGTACTACGAGCAGTACTTC. Its protein is CASSQETVYYEQYF.

The chain joins TRBV4-2 to TRBJ2-3, with TRBD2 matching 10 bases. Trimming cost V 3 bases and J 1 base; bases outside gene matches: 7. CDR1 and CDR2 (germline): LGHNA, YNFKEQ. This CDR3 contains 17 residues. The CDR3 loop reads CASSQRLAGVGTDTQYF. In DNA, the CDR3 is TGTGCCAGCAGCCAGCGCCTAGCGGGAGTCGGCACAGATACGCAGTATTTT.

This rearrangement joins TRBV4-1 to TRBJ1-3, with a possible D match to TRBD1 (6 bases). V was clipped by 1 base and J by 7 bases, with 14 bases between them. CDR3 length: 15 residues. Germline CDR1 MGHRA, CDR2 YSYEKL. The CDR3: CASSQAPGALNTIYF. The CDR3 region has the DNA TGCGCCAGCAGCCAAGCCCCAGGGGCTCTCAACACCATATATTTT.

This clone was seen only once. The CDR3 loop is CASSLARSGTQYF. CDR3 bases: TGTGCCAGCAGCTTAGCGCGTAGCGGGACCCAGTACTTC. The rearrangement links TRBV7-8 to TRBJ2-5; possibly TRBD2 for D (6 bases). The CDR3 runs to 13 residues. Germline CDR1 reads SGHVS; CDR2 reads FQNEAQ. Trimming cost V 0 bases and J 7 bases, with 9 bases left between them.

This sequence joins TRBV7-2 and TRBJ2-1, with 9 bases that match TRBD2. From germline, CDR1 is SGHTA and CDR2 FQGNSA. V was pared by 2 bases and J by 4 bases, with 9 bases of the junction left unmatched. The CDR3 has 17 amino acids. Written as DNA, the CDR3 is TGTGCCAGCAGCTTATCGGGCGGGGGGGCTATATACAATGAGCAGTTCTTC. It translates to CASSLSGGGAIYNEQFF.